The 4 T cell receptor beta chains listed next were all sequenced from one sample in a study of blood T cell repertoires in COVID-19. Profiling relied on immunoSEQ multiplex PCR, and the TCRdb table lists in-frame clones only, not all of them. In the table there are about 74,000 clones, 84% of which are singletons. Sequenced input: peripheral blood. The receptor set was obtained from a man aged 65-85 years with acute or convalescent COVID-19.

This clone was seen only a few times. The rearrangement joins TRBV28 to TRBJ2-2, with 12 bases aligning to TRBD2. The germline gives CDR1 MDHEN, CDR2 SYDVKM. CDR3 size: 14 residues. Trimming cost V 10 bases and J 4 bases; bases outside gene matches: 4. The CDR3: CATGLAGPTGELFF. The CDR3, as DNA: TGTGCCACCGGACTAGCGGGACCCACCGGGGAGCTGTTTTTT. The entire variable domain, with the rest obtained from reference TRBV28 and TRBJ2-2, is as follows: DVKVTQSSRYLVKRTGEKVFLECVQDMDHENMFWYRQDPGLGLRLIYFSYDVKMKEKGDIPEGYSVSREKKERFSLILESASTNQTSMYLCATGLAGPTGELFFGEGSRLTVL.

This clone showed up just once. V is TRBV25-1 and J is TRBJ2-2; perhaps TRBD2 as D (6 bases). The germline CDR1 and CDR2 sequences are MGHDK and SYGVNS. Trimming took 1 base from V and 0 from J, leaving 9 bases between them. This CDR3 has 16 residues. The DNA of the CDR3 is TGTGCCAGCAGTGAATGGGACTCAACGAACACCGGGGAGCTGTTTTTT. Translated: CASSEWDSTNTGELFF.

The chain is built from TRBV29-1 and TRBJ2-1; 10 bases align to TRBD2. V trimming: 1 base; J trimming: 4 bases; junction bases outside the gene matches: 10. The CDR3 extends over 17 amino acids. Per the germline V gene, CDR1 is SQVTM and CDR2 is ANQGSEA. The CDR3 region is CSVEAQWGLANYNEQFF. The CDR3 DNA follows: TGCAGCGTTGAAGCCCAATGGGGACTAGCGAATTACAATGAGCAGTTCTTC.

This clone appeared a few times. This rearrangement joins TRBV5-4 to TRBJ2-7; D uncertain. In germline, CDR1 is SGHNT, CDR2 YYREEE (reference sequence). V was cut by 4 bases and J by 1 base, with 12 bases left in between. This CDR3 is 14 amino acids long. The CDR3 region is CASSTGLQSYEQYF. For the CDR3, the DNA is TGTGCCAGCAGCACTGGGCTTCAATCCTACGAGCAGTACTTC.